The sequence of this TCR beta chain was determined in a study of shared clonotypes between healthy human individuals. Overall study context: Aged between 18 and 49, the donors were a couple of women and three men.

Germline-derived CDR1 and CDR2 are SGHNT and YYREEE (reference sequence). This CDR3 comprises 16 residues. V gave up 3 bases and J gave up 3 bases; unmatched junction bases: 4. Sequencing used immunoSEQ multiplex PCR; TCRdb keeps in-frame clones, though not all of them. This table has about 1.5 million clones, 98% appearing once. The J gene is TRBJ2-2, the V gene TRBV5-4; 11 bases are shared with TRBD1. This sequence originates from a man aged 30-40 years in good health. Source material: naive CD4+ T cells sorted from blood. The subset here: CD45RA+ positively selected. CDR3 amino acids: CASSSGTGGYTGELFF. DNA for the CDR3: TGTGCCAGCAGCTCTGGGACAGGGGGGTACACCGGGGAGCTGTTTTTT.